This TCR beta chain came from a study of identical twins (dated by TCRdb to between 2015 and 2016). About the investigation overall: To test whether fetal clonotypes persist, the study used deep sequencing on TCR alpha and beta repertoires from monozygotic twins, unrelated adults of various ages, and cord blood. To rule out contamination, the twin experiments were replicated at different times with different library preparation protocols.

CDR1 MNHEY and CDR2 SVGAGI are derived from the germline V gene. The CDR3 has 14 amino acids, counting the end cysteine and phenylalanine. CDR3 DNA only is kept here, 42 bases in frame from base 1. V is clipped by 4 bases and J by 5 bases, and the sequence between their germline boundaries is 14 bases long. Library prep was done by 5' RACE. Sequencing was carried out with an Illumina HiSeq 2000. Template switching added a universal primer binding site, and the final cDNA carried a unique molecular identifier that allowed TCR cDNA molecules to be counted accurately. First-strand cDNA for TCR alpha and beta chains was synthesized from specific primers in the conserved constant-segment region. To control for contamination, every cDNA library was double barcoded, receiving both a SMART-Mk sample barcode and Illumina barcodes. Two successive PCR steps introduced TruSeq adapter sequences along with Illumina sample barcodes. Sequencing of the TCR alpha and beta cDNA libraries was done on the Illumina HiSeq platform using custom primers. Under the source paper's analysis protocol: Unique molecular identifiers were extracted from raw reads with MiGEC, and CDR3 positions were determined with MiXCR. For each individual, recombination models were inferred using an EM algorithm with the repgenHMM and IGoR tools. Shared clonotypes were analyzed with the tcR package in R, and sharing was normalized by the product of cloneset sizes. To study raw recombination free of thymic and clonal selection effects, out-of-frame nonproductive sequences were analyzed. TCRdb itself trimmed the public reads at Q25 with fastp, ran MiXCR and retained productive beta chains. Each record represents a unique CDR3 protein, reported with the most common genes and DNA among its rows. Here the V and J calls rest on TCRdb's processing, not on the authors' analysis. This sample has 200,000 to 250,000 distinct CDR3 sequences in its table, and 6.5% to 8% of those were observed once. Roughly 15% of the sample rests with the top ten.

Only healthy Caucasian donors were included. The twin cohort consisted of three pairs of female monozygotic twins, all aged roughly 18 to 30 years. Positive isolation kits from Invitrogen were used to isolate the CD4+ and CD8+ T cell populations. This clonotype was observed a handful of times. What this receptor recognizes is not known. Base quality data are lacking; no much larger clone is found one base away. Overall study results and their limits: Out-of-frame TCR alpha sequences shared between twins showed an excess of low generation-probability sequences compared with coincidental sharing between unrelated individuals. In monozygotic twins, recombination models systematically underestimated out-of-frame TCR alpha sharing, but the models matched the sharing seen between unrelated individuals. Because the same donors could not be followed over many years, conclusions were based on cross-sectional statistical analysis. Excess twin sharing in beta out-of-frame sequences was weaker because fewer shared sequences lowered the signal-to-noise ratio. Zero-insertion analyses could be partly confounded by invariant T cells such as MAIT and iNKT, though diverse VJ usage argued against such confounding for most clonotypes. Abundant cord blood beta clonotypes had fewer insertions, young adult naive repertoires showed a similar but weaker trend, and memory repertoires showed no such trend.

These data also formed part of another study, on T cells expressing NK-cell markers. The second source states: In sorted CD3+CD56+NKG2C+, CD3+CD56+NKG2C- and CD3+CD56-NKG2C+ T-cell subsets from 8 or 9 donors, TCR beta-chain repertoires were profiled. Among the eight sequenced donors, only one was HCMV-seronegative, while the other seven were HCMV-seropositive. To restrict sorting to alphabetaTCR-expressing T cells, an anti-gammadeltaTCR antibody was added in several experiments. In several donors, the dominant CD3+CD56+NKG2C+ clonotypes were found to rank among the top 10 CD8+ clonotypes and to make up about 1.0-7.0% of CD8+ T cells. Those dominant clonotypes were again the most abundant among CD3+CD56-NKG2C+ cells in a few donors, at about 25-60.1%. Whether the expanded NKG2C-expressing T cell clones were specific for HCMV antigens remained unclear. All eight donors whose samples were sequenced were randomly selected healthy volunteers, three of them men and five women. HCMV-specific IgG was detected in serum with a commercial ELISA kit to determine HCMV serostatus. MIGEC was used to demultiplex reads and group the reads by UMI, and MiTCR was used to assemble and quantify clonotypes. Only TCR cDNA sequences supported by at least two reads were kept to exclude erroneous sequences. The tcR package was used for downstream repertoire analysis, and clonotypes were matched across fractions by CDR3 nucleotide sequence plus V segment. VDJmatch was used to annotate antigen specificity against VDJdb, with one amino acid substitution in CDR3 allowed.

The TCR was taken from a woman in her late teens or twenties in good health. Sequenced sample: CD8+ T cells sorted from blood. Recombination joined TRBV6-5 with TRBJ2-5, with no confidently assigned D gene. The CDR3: CASSLGRGSETQYF. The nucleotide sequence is TGTGCCAGCAGTTTAGGCCGAGGTTCTGAGACCCAGTACTTC.